This T cell receptor beta chain was retrieved from a study of cytomegalovirus exposure and HLA in healthy donors. Overall study context: Tens of millions of unique TCRs, all from HLA-typed donors, were included in an early release of the data. Overall study findings and caveats: An analysis done earlier found most TCR beta V segments productive about 90% or about 30% of the time.

V was clipped by 0 bases and J by 5 bases, with 7 bases between them. This CDR3 is 14 amino acids long. Per germline, CDR1 LGHNA and CDR2 YNFKEQ. On this clone itself: Its antigen remains unknown.

The PCR made use of 60 Vbeta and 13 Jbeta primers. Produced via immunoSEQ multiplex PCR; TCRdb's table is partial and in-frame only. The data show about 190,000 clones, around nine tenths seen once. The receptor comes from a woman aged 18-30 years in good health and CMV-seronegative. V is TRBV4-2 and J is TRBJ2-2; a possible D gene is TRBD2 (6 bases). Input material: PBMCs. The CDR3 DNA sequence: TGTGCCAGCAGCCAAGATGGGGGGACCGGGGAGCTGTTTTTT. Its translation is CASSQDGGTGELFF.